The sample holds a few counts of the clone carrying this T cell receptor beta chain. Its antigen is still unknown. Each patient's relapse followed autologous stem cell transplantation, and brentuximab vedotin exposure varied. The CDR3 sequence is 13 residues long. Looked up from germline, CDR1 is MDHEN and CDR2 is SYDVKM. Trimming took 6 bases from V and 6 from J, leaving 14 bases between them. This record belongs to a study of PD-1 blockade in classical Hodgkin lymphoma. In the study overall: On a schedule of every 2 weeks, patients received nivolumab 3 mg/kg intravenously. Broader study findings: Patients with a complete response exhibited baseline diversity comparable to newly diagnosed patients.

Assay used: immunoSEQ multiplex PCR; TCRdb lists only in-frame clones, some missing. The data show about 19,000 clones, with about 85% seen just once and roughly a sixth held by the top ten. The sequence was collected from a human donor with classical Hodgkin lymphoma. The sample was peripheral blood mononuclear cells (PBMCs), taken before the second cycle of nivolumab. The V and J genes are TRBV28 and TRBJ1-1; D remains unclear. As DNA, the CDR3 is TGTGCCAGCAGGCCCATAAGTATATCTGAAGCTTTCTTT. Translation gives CASRPISISEAFF. The full variable domain, its missing parts supplied by reference TRBV28 and TRBJ1-1, is DVKVTQSSRYLVKRTGEKVFLECVQDMDHENMFWYRQDPGLGLRLIYFSYDVKMKEKGDIPEGYSVSREKKERFSLILESASTNQTSMYLCASRPISISEAFFGQGTRLTVV.